The following is a T cell receptor (beta chain) sequence with its context. V lost 2 bases and J lost 2; bases outside the gene matches: 6. CDR1 and CDR2 (germline): SEHNR, FQNEAQ (reference sequence). The CDR3 is 16 amino acids. The authors split each subset's genomic DNA evenly across several immunoSEQ plates. Sequencing was performed with immunoSEQ multiplex PCR; in TCRdb, only in-frame clones are kept and a portion is missing. The sample lists about 2 million clones, about 95% seen once, with 0.13% in the top ten. These data belong to a study of shared clonotypes between healthy human individuals. This TCR was sampled from a man aged 18 to 30 in good health. The chain employs TRBV7-9 and TRBJ2-3, with 8 bases aligning to TRBD1. The specimen was naive CD4+ T cells sorted from blood. The subset denotes: CD45RA+ positively selected. The DNA for the CDR3 is TGTGCCAGCAGCTTATCCGAGGACAGGGTCACAGATACGCAGTATTTT. Translated, it gives CASSLSEDRVTDTQYF. Full variable domain (rest looked up from reference TRBV7-9 and TRBJ2-3): DTGVSQNPRHKITKRGQNVTFRCDPISEHNRLYWYRQTLGQGPEFLTYFQNEAQLEKSRLLSDRFSAERPKGSFSTLEIQRTEQGDSAMYLCASSLSEDRVTDTQYFGPGTRLTVL.